The present T cell receptor beta chain was sequenced within a study of blood T cells in healthy people across ages. This CDR3 has 14 amino acids. The germline gives CDR1 SNHLY, CDR2 FYNNEI. Trimming took off 4 bases at V and 10 bases at J, with 14 bases between the two ends. Primers used in a second PCR of roughly 6 to 12 cycles were a sample-barcoded 5' primer and a J-beta primer mix. TCRdb ran MiXCR on the 5' RACE reads and lists one entry per CDR3 protein. The repertoire includes 1.5 million to 2 million distinct CDR3 sequences, 28% of them detected once, and 7.7% sits in the top ten. Total RNA amounts of at least 6 micrograms were extracted per sample.

The sequenced sample was blood. The receptor was derived from a woman aged 25-40 years in good health. This chain connects TRBV2 to TRBJ1-6, with a weak D call TRBD1 (6 bases). DNA for the CDR3: TGTGCCAGCAGTGCCCTTGGCAGGGGATCACCCCTCCACTTT. Translating gives CASSALGRGSPLHF. The full variable domain, with the rest looked up from reference TRBV2 and TRBJ1-6, is EPEVTQTPSHQVTQMGQEVILRCVPISNHLYFYWYRQILGQKVEFLVSFYNNEISEKSEIFDDQFSVERPDGSNFTLKIRSTKLEDSAMYFCASSALGRGSPLHFGNGTRLTVT.